Listed below are T cell receptor beta chains from one sample, sequenced in a study of response to subunit inactivated influenza vaccine. MiXCR, run by TCRdb on the RT-PCR reads, gives a single entry per CDR3 protein. Of 150,000 to 200,000 distinct CDR3 sequences listed, around a tenth were seen once; the top ten hold roughly 10%. Sequenced material: non-naive T cells sorted from PBMCs, taken on the day of vaccination. Receptors were obtained from a man aged 50 to 60 who received an inactivated influenza vaccine. CDR3s include the opening cysteine and the closing phenylalanine or tryptophan. Fields, in order: D gene, V gene, J gene, clone size, CDR3 DNA, CDR3 protein. D genes are given only for firm matches. Clone sizes are given selectively: once, few, many, or a class where the clone is expanded.

>NA|TRBV15|TRBJ2-1|NA
TGTGCCACCAGCATCCGCCGACAACGGTGGGATGAGCAGTTCTTC
CATSIRRQRWDEQFF
>NA|TRBV7-6|TRBJ1-6|NA
TGTGCCAGCAGCTTAAGGGGAGCCGGGAATTCACCCCTCCACTTT
CASSLRGAGNSPLHF
>TRBD2|TRBV7-2|TRBJ2-3|few
TGTGCCAGCAGCTACTTGGGTAGCGGGTCAGATACGCAGTATTTT
CASSYLGSGSDTQYF
>NA|TRBV25-1|TRBJ1-3|few
TGTGCCAGCAGTGAATTAGGTCCTGGAAACACCATATATTTT
CASSELGPGNTIYF
>TRBD2|TRBV20-1|TRBJ2-3|many
TGCAGTGCTAGAGGAGGACTAGCGGAGGGCACAGATACGCAGTATTTT
CSARGGLAEGTDTQYF
>NA|TRBV11-2|TRBJ1-5|NA
TGTGCCAGCAGCTTAGATCCTACTAGACAGATCCCTAATCAGCCCCAGCATTTT
CASSLDPTRQIPNQPQHF
>TRBD2|TRBV2|TRBJ2-1|many
TGTGCCAGCAGTCCGCTGGGACTAGCGGGGAATGAGCAGTTCTTC
CASSPLGLAGNEQFF
>NA|TRBV11-2|TRBJ1-2|NA
TGTGCCAGCAGCTTACAAGGGGCAGGGTATGGCTACACCTTC
CASSLQGAGYGYTF
>TRBD2|TRBV28|TRBJ2-1|many
TGTGCCAGCACCGGGACTAGCGGGAGAGTCTCCTACAATGAGCAGTTCTTC
CASTGTSGRVSYNEQFF
>NA|TRBV3-1|TRBJ2-7|NA
TGTGCCAGCAGCCAAAGACGGGACTCCCAGGTGCAGTACTTC
CASSQRRDSQVQYF
>NA|TRBV20-1|TRBJ1-1|NA
TGCAGTGCTAGCTCTGCGTCTCGGACTGAAGCTTTCTTT
CSASSASRTEAFF
>NA|TRBV12-3/TRBV12-4|TRBJ2-1|few
TGTGCCAGCACCCCCCCCGGGGCTGAGTACAATGAGCAGTTCTTC
CASTPPGAEYNEQFF
>NA|TRBV6-5|TRBJ2-3|few
TGTGCCAGCAGTTCCCCCGGGCCAGATACGCAGTATTTT
CASSSPGPDTQYF
>NA|TRBV9|TRBJ1-2|few
TGTGCCAGCAGCGTAGGCGGGGGGCACTATGGCTACACCTTC
CASSVGGGHYGYTF
>TRBD1|TRBV11-2|TRBJ1-2|few
TGTGCCAGCAGCTCCCGGGACAGGATCGGCTACACCTTC
CASSSRDRIGYTF
>NA|TRBV3-1|TRBJ2-3|few
TGTGCCAGCAGCCAAGGAGGGGGAAATACGCAGTATTTT
CASSQGGGNTQYF
>TRBD1|TRBV20-1|TRBJ2-7|few
TGCAGTGCTACTCCCGGGACAGCCTACGAGCAGTACTTC
CSATPGTAYEQYF
>TRBD1|TRBV6-1|TRBJ2-2|few
TGTGCCAGCAGCTCCCACTTGGACAGGGGGAACACCGGGGAGCTGTTTTTT
CASSSHLDRGNTGELFF
>NA|TRBV24-1|TRBJ2-1|NA
TGTGCCACCAGTGATGGGTCGCCGGCAACCTACAATGAGCAGTTCTTC
CATSDGSPATYNEQFF
>NA|TRBV4-2|TRBJ2-2|NA
TGTGCCAGCAGCCGTAGTGGTCAGGCCGGGACTGCCAACACCGGGGAGCTGTTTTTT
CASSRSGQAGTANTGELFF
>NA|TRBV5-1|TRBJ1-1|few
TGCGCCAGCAGCTTCGGGGGAGGTGTGAACACTGAAGCTTTCTTT
CASSFGGGVNTEAFF
>TRBD2|TRBV11-2|TRBJ2-3|NA
TGTGCCAGCTCCGGGGGGGGTGGTAGTAGAGATACGCAGTATTTT
CASSGGGGSRDTQYF